This T cell receptor beta chain was recorded in a study of control samples from healthy donors and cancer patients. There are 18 residues in the CDR3. Repertoires were generated with immunoSEQ multiplex PCR, while TCRdb's copy carries only in-frame clones and drops some. Found here are roughly 120,000 clones, about 94% of them singletons; the top ten hold about 2.6%. The sequenced material came from blood. The rearrangement joins TRBV12-2 to TRBJ1-2. TRBV12-2 is reported as a pseudogene. This receptor was identified in a man between 25 and 39 years old in good health. DNA of the CDR3: TGTGCAAGTCGCTTAGCGAATGGTCAGGAGCGAGGGATCTATGGCTACACCTTC. Its protein is CASRLANGQERGIYGYTF.